The 10 T cell receptor beta chains below come from one sample, sequenced in a study of T cells in Graves' hyperthyroidism and ophthalmopathy (dated by TCRdb to about 2019). The library was made by multiplex PCR. Instrument used: Illumina HiSeq 2000. TCR beta CDR3 regions were amplified from RNA transcripts. A first-round RT-PCR of the TCR CDR3 used the HTBI primer set with the Qiagen OneStep RT-PCR kit. TCRdb handled the public reads itself, with Q25 trimming in fastp and clone calling in MiXCR, and kept productive beta chains. One record per CDR3 amino acid sequence lists the most common genes and DNA. The sample table records roughly 250,000 distinct CDR3 sequences; about 15% of these occur just once. 25% to 30% of the sample is taken by the ten largest. Material: blood. These receptors all come from a young woman with Graves' ophthalmopathy.

This clonotype has more than one count but fewer than ten. V usage is TRBV4-1 and J usage is TRBJ1-3; D is uncertain. Looked up from germline, CDR1 is MGHRA and CDR2 is YSYEKL. The CDR3 length is 15 residues. Trimming pared 0 bases from V and 0 bases from J, leaving 6 bases between. The CDR3 DNA reads TGCGCCAGCAGCCAAGAATGGACCTCTGGAAACACCATATATTTT. Protein: CASSQEWTSGNTIYF.

The sample holds many counts of this clonotype. The chain carries TRBV14 and TRBJ2-1; perhaps TRBD1 as D (6 bases). There are 15 residues in the CDR3. Germline values: CDR1 SGHDN, CDR2 FVKESK. Trimming removed 4 bases from V and 1 base from J, with 11 bases in between. CDR3 DNA sequence: TGTGCCAGCAGCCGAACCGGGACATCCTACAATGAGCAGTTCTTC. It codes for CASSRTGTSYNEQFF.

This clonotype was observed many times. The chain is built from TRBV6-1 and TRBJ1-6; D is uncertain. This CDR3 region has 15 residues. Germline V gene sequence: CDR1 MNHNS, CDR2 SASEGT. V lost 5 bases to trimming and J lost 8 bases, with 16 bases between them. CDR3 coding DNA: TGTGCCAGCAGTACTGACACATTACGTTATTCACCCCTCCACTTT. Translated, it gives CASSTDTLRYSPLHF.

This clonotype has a count of ten or more. The chain is built from TRBV7-6 and TRBJ1-1; perhaps TRBD1 as D (5 bases). Looked up from germline, CDR1 is SGHVS and CDR2 is FNYEAQ. V was trimmed by 2 bases and J by 1 base, leaving 11 bases between them. The CDR3 extends over 15 amino acids. Here the CDR3 reads CASSLLWGTNTEAFF. DNA for the CDR3: TGTGCCAGCAGCTTATTGTGGGGCACGAACACTGAAGCTTTCTTT.

This clonotype was detected ten times or more. The rearrangement links TRBV30 to TRBJ1-5, with 10 bases matching TRBD1. Germline CDR1 and CDR2: GTSNPN and SVGIG (reference sequence). V was pared by 1 base and J by 6 bases, with 3 bases of the junction left unmatched. The CDR3 is 14 amino acids. DNA for the CDR3: TGTGCCTGGAGTGACGGGACAGGGGTTCAGCCCCAGCATTTT. Translation: CAWSDGTGVQPQHF.

The V gene is TRBV19, the J gene TRBJ1-4, with unresolved D. The CDR3 length is 14 residues. V dropped 5 bases and J dropped 0 bases, with 7 bases sitting between them. Germline V gives CDR1 LNHDA, CDR2 SQIVND (reference sequence). CDR3 sequence reads: CASSFASTNEKLFF. The CDR3 DNA sequence: TGTGCCAGTAGTTTTGCCTCAACTAATGAAAAACTGTTTTTT.

The chain is built from TRBV6-2 or TRBV6-3 and TRBJ1-2; 10 nucleotides line up with TRBD1. The CDR3 loop spans 15 amino acids. Germline trimming cut 5 bases from V and 6 bases from J; bases unmatched to any gene: 9. Per germline, CDR1 MNHEY and CDR2 SVGEGT. CDR3 in amino acids: CASSRRDRGWNGYTF. CDR3 nucleotide sequence: TGTGCCAGCAGTCGCCGGGACAGGGGTTGGAATGGCTACACCTTC.

There are many counts of this clonotype. The V and J genes are TRBV7-2 and TRBJ2-3, with D possibly being TRBD2 (5 bases). The V gene lost 5 bases and the J gene lost 3 bases, with 18 bases spanning the gap. Germline V gene sequence: CDR1 SGHTA, CDR2 FQGNSA. CDR3 size: 16 residues. This chain's CDR3 is CASSPFSVRGTDTQYF. For the CDR3, the DNA is TGTGCCAGCAGCCCTTTTTCGGTCCGGGGAACAGATACGCAGTATTTT. Complete variable domain (other parts from reference TRBV7-2 and TRBJ2-3): GAGVSQSPSNKVTEKGKDVELRCDPISGHTALYWYRQSLGQGLEFLIYFQGNSAPDKSGLPSDRFSAERTGGSVSTLTIQRTQQEDSAVYLCASSPFSVRGTDTQYFGPGTRLTVL.

In this sample, this clonotype turned up many times. The chain employs TRBV6-1 and TRBJ2-5; TRBD1 is a possible D gene (5 bases). This CDR3 comprises 12 residues. Trimming removed 5 bases from V and 5 bases from J, with 9 bases in between. Germline CDR1 MNHNS, CDR2 SASEGT. In nucleotides, the CDR3 is TGTGCCAGCAGTCAGGGTGGGGAGACCCAGTACTTC. It specifies CASSQGGETQYF.

This clonotype was detected ten times or more. J is TRBJ1-1 and V is TRBV6-1; no clear D. The CDR3 length is 13 residues. Germline values: CDR1 MNHNS, CDR2 SASEGT. The ends were cut back, 7 bases at V and 1 base at J, with 10 bases in the middle. CDR3 protein: CASTKGGNTEAFF. For the CDR3, the DNA is TGTGCCAGCACCAAAGGAGGGAACACTGAAGCTTTCTTT.